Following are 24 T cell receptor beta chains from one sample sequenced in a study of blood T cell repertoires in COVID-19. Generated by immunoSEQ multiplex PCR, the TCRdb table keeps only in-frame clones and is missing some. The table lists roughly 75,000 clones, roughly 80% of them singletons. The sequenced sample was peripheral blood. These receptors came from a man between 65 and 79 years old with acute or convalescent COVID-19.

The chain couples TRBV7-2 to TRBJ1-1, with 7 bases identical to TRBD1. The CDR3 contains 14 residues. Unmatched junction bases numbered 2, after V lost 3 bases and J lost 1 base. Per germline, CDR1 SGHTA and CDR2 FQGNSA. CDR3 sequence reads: CASSLGQQNTEAFF. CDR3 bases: TGTGCCAGCAGCTTGGGACAGCAGAACACTGAAGCTTTCTTT. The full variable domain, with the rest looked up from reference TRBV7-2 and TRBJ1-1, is GAGVSQSPSNKVTEKGKDVELRCDPISGHTALYWYRQSLGQGLEFLIYFQGNSAPDKSGLPSDRFSAERTGGSVSTLTIQRTQQEDSAVYLCASSLGQQNTEAFFGQGTRLTVV.

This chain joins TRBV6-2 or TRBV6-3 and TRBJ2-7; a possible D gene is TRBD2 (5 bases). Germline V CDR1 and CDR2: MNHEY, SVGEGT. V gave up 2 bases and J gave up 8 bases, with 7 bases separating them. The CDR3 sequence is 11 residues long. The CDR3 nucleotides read TGTGCCAGCAGTTACGGAGGCCAGCAGTACTTC. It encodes CASSYGGQQYF.

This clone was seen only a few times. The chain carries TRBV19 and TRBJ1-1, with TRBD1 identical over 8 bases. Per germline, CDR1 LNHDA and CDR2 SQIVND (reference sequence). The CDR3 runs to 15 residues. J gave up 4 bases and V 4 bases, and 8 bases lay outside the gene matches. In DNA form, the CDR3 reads TGTGCCAGTAGTAACCAGGGGGCTATGGGCACTGAAGCTTTCTTT. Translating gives CASSNQGAMGTEAFF.

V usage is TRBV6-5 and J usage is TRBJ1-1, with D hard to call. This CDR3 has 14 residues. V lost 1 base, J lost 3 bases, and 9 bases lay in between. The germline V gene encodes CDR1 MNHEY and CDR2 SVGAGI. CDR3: CASSYYHGDTEAFF. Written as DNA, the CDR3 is TGTGCCAGCAGTTACTATCACGGGGACACTGAAGCTTTCTTT.

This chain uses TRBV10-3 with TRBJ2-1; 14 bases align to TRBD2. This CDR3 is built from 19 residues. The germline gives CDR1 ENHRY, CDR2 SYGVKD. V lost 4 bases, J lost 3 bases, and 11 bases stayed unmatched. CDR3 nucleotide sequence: TGTGCCATCAGTGGGACAACCGGGACTAGCGGGAGTTTCTACAATGAGCAGTTCTTC. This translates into CAISGTTGTSGSFYNEQFF.

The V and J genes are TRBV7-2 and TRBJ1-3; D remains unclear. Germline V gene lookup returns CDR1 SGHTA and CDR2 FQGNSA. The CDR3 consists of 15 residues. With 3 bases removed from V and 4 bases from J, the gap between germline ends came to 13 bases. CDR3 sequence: CASSFFGLQGNTIYF. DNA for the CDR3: TGTGCCAGCAGCTTTTTCGGTCTGCAAGGAAACACCATATATTTT.

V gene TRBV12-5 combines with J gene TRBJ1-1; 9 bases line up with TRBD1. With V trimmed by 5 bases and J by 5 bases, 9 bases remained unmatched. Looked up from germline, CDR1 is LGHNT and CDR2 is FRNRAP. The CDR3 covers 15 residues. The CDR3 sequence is CASGLATGGLTEAFF. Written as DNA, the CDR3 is TGTGCTAGTGGTCTGGCCACAGGGGGCCTGACTGAAGCTTTCTTT.

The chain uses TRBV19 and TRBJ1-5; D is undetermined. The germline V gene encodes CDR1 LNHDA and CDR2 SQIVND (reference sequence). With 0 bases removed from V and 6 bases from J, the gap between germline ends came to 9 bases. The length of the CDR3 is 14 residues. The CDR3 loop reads CASSIDHPGQPQHF. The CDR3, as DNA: TGTGCCAGTAGTATAGATCATCCGGGTCAGCCCCAGCATTTT.

CDR3 protein: CASSWGTNRETQYF. In nucleotides, the CDR3 is TGTGCCAGCAGTTGGGGGACTAACCGAGAGACCCAGTACTTC. The chain joins TRBV6-2 or TRBV6-3 to TRBJ2-5; 7 bases line up with TRBD2. Losses at the gene ends were 4 bases for V and 4 bases for J; bases not matched to a gene: 6. The CDR3 length is 14 residues. Germline V gene sequence: CDR1 MNHEY, CDR2 SVGEGT.

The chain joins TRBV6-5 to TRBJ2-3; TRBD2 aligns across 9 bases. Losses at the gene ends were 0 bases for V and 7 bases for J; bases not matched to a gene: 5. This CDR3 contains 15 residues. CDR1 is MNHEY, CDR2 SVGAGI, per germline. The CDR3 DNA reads TGTGCCAGCAGTTACTCGGGGCGGGAGGGCCATACGCAGTATTTT. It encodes CASSYSGREGHTQYF.

The CDR3, as DNA: TGTGCCAGCAGCAGCCCGCTAGCGGGATTAAACAATGAGCAGTTCTTC. Its protein is CASSSPLAGLNNEQFF. The V call is TRBV7-9, the J call TRBJ2-1, with 9 positions matching TRBD2. The CDR3 sequence is 16 residues long. Germline CDR1 is SEHNR and CDR2 is FQNEAQ (reference sequence). The V gene end was trimmed by 5 bases and the J gene end by 5 bases; junction bases not matched to a gene: 10.

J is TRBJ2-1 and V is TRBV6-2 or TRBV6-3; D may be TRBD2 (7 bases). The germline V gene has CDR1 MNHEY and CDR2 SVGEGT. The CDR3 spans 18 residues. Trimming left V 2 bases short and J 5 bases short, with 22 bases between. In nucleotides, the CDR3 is TGTGCCAGCAGTTACCCGATAACATCGGGGGGCATAGACAATGAGCAGTTCTTC. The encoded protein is CASSYPITSGGIDNEQFF.

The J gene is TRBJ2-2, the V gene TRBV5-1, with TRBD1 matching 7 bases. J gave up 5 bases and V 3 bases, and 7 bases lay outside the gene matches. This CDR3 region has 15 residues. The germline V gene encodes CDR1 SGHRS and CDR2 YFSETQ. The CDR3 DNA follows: TGCGCCAGCAGCTGGGACAGTCTAATAACCGGGGAGCTGTTTTTT. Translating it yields CASSWDSLITGELFF.

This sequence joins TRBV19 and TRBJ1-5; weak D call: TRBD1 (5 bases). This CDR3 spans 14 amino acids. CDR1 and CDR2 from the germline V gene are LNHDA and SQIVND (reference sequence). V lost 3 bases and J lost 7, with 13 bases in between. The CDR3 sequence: CASSIRRGGQPQHF. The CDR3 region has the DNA TGTGCCAGTAGTATTCGGAGGGGAGGGCAGCCCCAGCATTTT.

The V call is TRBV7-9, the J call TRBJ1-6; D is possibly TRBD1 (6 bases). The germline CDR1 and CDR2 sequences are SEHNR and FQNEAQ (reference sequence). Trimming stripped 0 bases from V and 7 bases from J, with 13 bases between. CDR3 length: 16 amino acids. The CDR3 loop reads CASSLAAGVKNSPLHF. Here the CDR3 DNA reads TGTGCCAGCAGCTTAGCGGCAGGGGTTAAAAATTCACCCCTCCACTTT.

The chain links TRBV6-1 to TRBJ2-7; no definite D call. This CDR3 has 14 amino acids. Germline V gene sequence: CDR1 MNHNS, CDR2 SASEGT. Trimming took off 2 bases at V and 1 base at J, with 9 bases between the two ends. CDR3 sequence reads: CASSELPGSYEQYF. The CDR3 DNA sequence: TGTGCCAGCAGTGAACTGCCAGGATCCTACGAGCAGTACTTC.

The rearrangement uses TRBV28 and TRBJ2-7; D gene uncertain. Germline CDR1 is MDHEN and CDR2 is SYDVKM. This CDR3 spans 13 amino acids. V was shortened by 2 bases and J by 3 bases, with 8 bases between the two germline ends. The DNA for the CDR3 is TGTGCCAGCAGTTTAGAAAACGGCTACGAGCAGTACTTC. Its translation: CASSLENGYEQYF.

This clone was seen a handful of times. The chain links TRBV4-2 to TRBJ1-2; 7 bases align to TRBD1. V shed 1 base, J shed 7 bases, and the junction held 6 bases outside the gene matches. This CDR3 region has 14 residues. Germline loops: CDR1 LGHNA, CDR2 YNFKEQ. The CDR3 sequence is CASSQGSPGGGYTF. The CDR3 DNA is TGTGCCAGCAGCCAAGGCTCGCCAGGGGGTGGCTACACCTTC.

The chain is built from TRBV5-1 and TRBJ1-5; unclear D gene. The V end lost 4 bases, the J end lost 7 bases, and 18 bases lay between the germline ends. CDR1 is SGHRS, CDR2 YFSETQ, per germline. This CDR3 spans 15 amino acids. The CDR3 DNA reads TGCGCCAGCAGCCCGGACGATTCTACGGGACAGCCCCAGCATTTT. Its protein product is CASSPDDSTGQPQHF.

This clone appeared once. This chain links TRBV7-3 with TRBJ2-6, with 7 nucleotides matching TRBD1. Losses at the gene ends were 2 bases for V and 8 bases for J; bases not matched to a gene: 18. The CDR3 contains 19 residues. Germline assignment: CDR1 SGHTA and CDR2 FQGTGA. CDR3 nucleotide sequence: TGTGCCAGCAGCTTACATGCAGGGGGTGGTGCCGACCCCCCCAACGTCCTGACTTTC. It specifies CASSLHAGGGADPPNVLTF.

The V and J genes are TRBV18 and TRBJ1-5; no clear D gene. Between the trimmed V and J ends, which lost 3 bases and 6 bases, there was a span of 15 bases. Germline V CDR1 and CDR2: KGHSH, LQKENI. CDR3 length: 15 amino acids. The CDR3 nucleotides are TGTGCCAGCTCACCTGAGACACCCCGGGGTCAGCCCCAGCATTTT. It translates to CASSPETPRGQPQHF.

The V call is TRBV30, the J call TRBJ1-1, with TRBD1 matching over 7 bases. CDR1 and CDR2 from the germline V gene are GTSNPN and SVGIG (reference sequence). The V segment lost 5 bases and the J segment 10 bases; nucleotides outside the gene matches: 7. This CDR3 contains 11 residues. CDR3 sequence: CAWSTGVGAFF. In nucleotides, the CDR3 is TGTGCCTGGTCCACAGGGGTAGGAGCTTTCTTT.

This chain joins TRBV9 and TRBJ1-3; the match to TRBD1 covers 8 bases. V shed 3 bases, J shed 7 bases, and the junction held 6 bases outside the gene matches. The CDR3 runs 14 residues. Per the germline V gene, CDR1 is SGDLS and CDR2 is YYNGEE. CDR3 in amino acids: CASSARGQENTIYF. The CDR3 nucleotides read TGTGCCAGCAGCGCCAGGGGACAGGAGAACACCATATATTTT.

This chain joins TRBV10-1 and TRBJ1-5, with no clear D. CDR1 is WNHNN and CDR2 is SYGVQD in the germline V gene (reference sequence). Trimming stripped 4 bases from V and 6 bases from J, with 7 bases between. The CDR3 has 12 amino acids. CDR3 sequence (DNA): TGCGCCAGCAGTGCCAGTACTCAGCCCCAGCATTTT. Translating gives CASSASTQPQHF.